These 2 T cell receptor beta chains were sequenced from one sample in a study of blood T cell repertoires in COVID-19. TCRdb keeps only in-frame clones here, not all; method: immunoSEQ multiplex PCR. Among about 480,000 clones, roughly 90% were seen once, and the ten largest hold over 1.5%. Source material: PBMCs or T cells enriched from blood (not recorded which). The source is a middle-aged woman who had recovered from COVID-19.

The rearrangement links TRBV7-2 to TRBJ1-1, with 9 bases fitting TRBD1. Germline loops: CDR1 SGHTA, CDR2 FQGNSA. Trimming at V came to 6 bases and at J to 0 bases, leaving 5 bases not matched to a gene. The CDR3 contains 15 residues. The CDR3 nucleotides read TGTGCCAGCAGGGGACAGGGACAAATGAACACTGAAGCTTTCTTT. Protein sequence: CASRGQGQMNTEAFF.

The chain is built from TRBV14 and TRBJ1-1; D may be TRBD1 (5 bases). V was trimmed by 4 bases and J by 0 bases, leaving 9 bases between them. Germline lookup yields CDR1 SGHDN and CDR2 FVKESK. The CDR3 totals 14 residues. This CDR3 reads CASSRKGVNTEAFF. CDR3 bases: TGTGCCAGCAGCCGGAAAGGGGTGAACACTGAAGCTTTCTTT.